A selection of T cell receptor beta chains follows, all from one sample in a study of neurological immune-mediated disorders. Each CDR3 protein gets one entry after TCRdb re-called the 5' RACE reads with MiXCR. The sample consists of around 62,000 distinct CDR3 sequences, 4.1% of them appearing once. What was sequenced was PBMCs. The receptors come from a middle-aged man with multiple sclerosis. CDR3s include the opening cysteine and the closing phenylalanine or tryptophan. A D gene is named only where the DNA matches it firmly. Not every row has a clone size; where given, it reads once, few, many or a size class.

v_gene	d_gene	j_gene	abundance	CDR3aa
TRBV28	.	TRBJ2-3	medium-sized	CASSSSTTDTQYF
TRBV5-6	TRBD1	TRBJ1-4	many	CASSVGGSEKLFF
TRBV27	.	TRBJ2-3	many	CASSFLFGDTQYF
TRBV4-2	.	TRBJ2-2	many	CASSQVGTGGELFF
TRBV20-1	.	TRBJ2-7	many	CSAREDSLGPEQYF
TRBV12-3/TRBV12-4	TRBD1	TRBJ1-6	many	CASTGQLNRPLHF
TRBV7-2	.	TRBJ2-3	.	CASSLELTDTQYF
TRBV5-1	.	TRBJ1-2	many	CASSLGYAGYTF
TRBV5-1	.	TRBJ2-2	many	CASSTTSPGELFF
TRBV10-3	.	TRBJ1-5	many	CAISRGGARQPQHF
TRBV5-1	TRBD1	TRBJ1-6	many	CASSQRTGESPLHF
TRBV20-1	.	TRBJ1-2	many	CSAGNFGGHRLGGYTF
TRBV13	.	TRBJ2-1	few	CASSSLGEQFF
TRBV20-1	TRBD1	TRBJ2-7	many	CSARDPGGWYEQYF
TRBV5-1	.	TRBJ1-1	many	CASSLVRQSEAFF
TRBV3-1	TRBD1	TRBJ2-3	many	CASSQPSTGGMWNTQYF
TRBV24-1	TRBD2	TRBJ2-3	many	CATSDSRGITNTQYF